This entry is about one T cell receptor (beta chain). These data belong to a study of glioma-infiltrating T cells. Study as a whole: WHO grade II oligodendrogliomas or astrocytomas, plus non-recurrent WHO grade IV glioblastomas, were sampled.

V was cut by 4 bases and J by 8 bases, with 15 bases left in between. From germline, CDR1 is LGHDT and CDR2 YNNKEL (reference sequence). The CDR3 covers 14 residues. Using RNA template, CDR3s of TCR alpha and beta were amplified with iRepertoire arm-PCR. MiXCR, run by TCRdb on the multiplex PCR reads, gives a single entry per CDR3 protein. The sample shows about 410,000 distinct CDR3 sequences, about 40% of them seen only once. The receptor was derived from a human donor with low-grade glioma or glioblastoma, undergoing nonglioma brain surgery, or in good health (not recorded which). The V gene is TRBV3-1, the J gene TRBJ2-4; TRBD1 is a possible D gene (6 bases). The sequenced sample consisted of glioma tissue, nonneoplastic brain tissue, or PBMCs (not recorded which). The CDR3 nucleotides are TGTGCCAGCAGCCCCCCAGGAGCAGGGGACATTCAGTACTTC. Translation: CASSPPGAGDIQYF. Variable domain in full (rest from reference TRBV3-1 and TRBJ2-4): DTAVSQTPKYLVTQMGNDKSIKCEQNLGHDTMYWYKQDSKKFLKIMFSYNNKELIINETVPNRFSPKSPDKAHLNLHINSLELGDSAVYFCASSPPGAGDIQYFGAGTRLSVL.